The sequence of this T cell receptor (beta chain) was determined in a study of shared clonotypes between healthy human individuals. Study-level results: Around 5% was the fraction of naive CD4 clonotypes found shared across four donors. Estimated richness values were generally larger in naive subsets than in memory subsets.

This table comes from immunoSEQ multiplex PCR, and its TCRdb copy is limited to in-frame clones, with some not included. The repertoire holds about 2.4 million clones, with roughly 93% as singletons. With respect to this clone: The antigen is not known. Other nucleotide sequences in the sample specify the same CDR3.

CD45RA+ naive and CD45RA-negative memory subsets were separated from CD4+ cells. The CDR3 contains 15 residues. Germline V gene data show CDR1 as MDHEN and CDR2 as SYDVKM. The ends lost 5 bases at V and 7 bases at J; junction bases unmatched: 11. The receptor's source is a man in his late teens or twenties in good health. Some clones in this sample may be carry-over from other donors' samples. Sequencing was performed on naive CD4+ T cells from PBMCs. Subset specified: CD45RA+ positively selected. The V gene is TRBV28, the J gene TRBJ1-5, with 7 bases fitting TRBD1. CDR3 nucleotides: TGTGCCAGCAGTCCTACCGACAGGGAGGGACAGCCCCAGCATTTT. Protein: CASSPTDREGQPQHF.